This TCR beta chain was retrieved from a study of identical twins. Findings and limits, study-wide: In zero-insertion analyses, partial confounding could arise from invariant MAIT and iNKT cells. In monozygotic twins, models underestimated the sharing of out-of-frame TCR alpha.

One entry per CDR3 protein results from TCRdb running MiXCR on the 5' RACE reads. The sample records 1.5 million or so distinct CDR3 sequences, less than 40% being singletons. This clonotype occurred a few times. The antigen remains unidentified. The V segment lost 2 bases and the J segment 2 bases; nucleotides outside the gene matches: 5. This CDR3 contains 15 residues. Looked up from germline, CDR1 is LGHDT and CDR2 is YNNKEL (reference sequence). Source material: cord blood. The genes are TRBV3-1 and TRBJ2-5; 7 nucleotides match TRBD1. This TCR was recovered from a newborn girl in good health. The CDR3 DNA is TGTGCCAGCAGCCAATCTCCGGGACAGCAAGAGACCCAGTACTTC. It translates to CASSQSPGQQETQYF.